Listed below are T cell receptor beta chains from one sample, sequenced in a study of PD-L1 blockade in urothelial cancer. Repertoires were generated with immunoSEQ multiplex PCR, while TCRdb's copy carries only in-frame clones and drops some. The sample includes 35,000 to 50,000 clones, 81% of them seen just once. This specimen was PBMCs, taken around atezolizumab (anti-PD-L1) treatment. All receptors come from a man aged 70 or older with urothelial cancer. The CDR3 runs from the conserved cysteine through the conserved F or W. The D gene is left open where the match is weak. Part of the rows lack a size; the others show once, few, many or a class for expanded clones.

>15|-|TRBV6-5|TRBJ2-3|-
CASSYRAGSTDTQYF
TGTGCCAGCAGTTACAGGGCGGGTTCCACAGATACGCAGTATTTT
>16|TRBD2|TRBV2|TRBJ2-3|-
CASKGGLAGITDTQYF
TGTGCCAGCAAAGGGGGGCTAGCGGGGATCACAGATACGCAGTATTTT
>17|-|TRBV11-3|TRBJ2-2|-
CASSVRTTEGNTGELFF
TGTGCCAGCAGCGTCCGGACGACCGAGGGCAACACCGGGGAGCTGTTTTTT
>14|TRBD2|TRBV6-1|TRBJ2-1|-
CASSEWLADNEQFF
TGTGCCAGCAGTGAATGGCTAGCGGACAATGAGCAGTTCTTC
>17|TRBD2|TRBV7-2|TRBJ2-7|-
CASSLGLAGGLLDEQYF
TGTGCCAGCAGCCTCGGACTAGCGGGAGGGCTGCTGGACGAGCAGTACTTC
>16|TRBD2|TRBV7-9|TRBJ2-7|-
CASSVRTSGTLRQQYF
TGTGCCAGCAGCGTGAGGACTAGCGGAACCCTACGACAGCAGTACTTC
>13|-|TRBV11-1|TRBJ2-1|-
CASSSRQNNEQFF
TGTGCCAGCAGCTCAAGACAGAACAATGAGCAGTTCTTC
>13|-|TRBV7-2|TRBJ1-1|-
CASSLQMNTEAFF
TGTGCCAGCAGCTTACAGATGAACACTGAAGCTTTCTTT
>14|-|TRBV7-3|TRBJ2-3|-
CASSFPGVGDTQYF
TGTGCCAGCAGCTTTCCGGGGGTGGGGGATACGCAGTATTTT
>14|TRBD2|TRBV29-1|TRBJ2-3|-
CSVGGAGGADTQYF
TGCAGCGTCGGCGGAGCGGGAGGTGCAGATACGCAGTATTTT
>17|TRBD1|TRBV7-9|TRBJ1-2|-
CASSTRDRNRGSNGYTF
TGTGCCAGCAGCACTAGGGACCGAAACAGGGGAAGTAATGGCTACACCTTC
>14|-|TRBV10-2|TRBJ2-1|-
CASQVTSSYNEQFF
TGCGCCAGTCAAGTCACGAGCTCCTACAATGAGCAGTTCTTC
>17|-|TRBV30|TRBJ1-5|few
CAWRVLKYGTPYQPQHF
TGTGCCTGGAGGGTTTTAAAGTACGGGACACCTTATCAGCCCCAGCATTTT
>15|TRBD2|TRBV10-3|TRBJ2-3|-
CAISESSSGGDTQYF
TGTGCCATCAGTGAGTCTAGTAGCGGGGGGGATACGCAGTATTTT
>15|-|TRBV28|TRBJ1-5|-
CASNMRWAANQPQHF
TGTGCCAGCAACATGCGCTGGGCAGCCAATCAGCCCCAGCATTTT
>15|TRBD1|TRBV15|TRBJ2-1|few
CATSRDGTADNEQFF
TGTGCCACCAGCAGAGATGGGACAGCCGACAATGAGCAGTTCTTC
>12|-|TRBV2|TRBJ1-5|-
CASSEIYQPQHF
TGTGCCAGCAGTGAAATCTATCAGCCCCAGCATTTT
>15|-|TRBV7-7|TRBJ2-5|-
CASSLSSGGQETQYF
TGTGCTAGCAGCTTGTCGAGCGGCGGCCAAGAGACCCAGTACTTC
>14|-|TRBV19|TRBJ1-2|once
CASSIESKGQPATF
TGTGCCAGTAGTATCGAAAGTAAAGGACAGCCGGCAACCTTC
>15|-|TRBV6-5|TRBJ2-1|once
CASSSSGRSYNEQFF
TGTGCCAGCAGCTCGAGCGGGCGCTCCTACAATGAGCAGTTCTTC
>14|-|TRBV2|TRBJ1-1|-
CASTPRPGNTEAFF
TGTGCCAGTACCCCCAGACCAGGGAACACTGAAGCTTTCTTT
>13|TRBD1|TRBV18|TRBJ2-1|-
CASSPETGGEQFF
TGTGCCAGCTCACCAGAGACAGGGGGCGAGCAGTTCTTC
>16|TRBD2|TRBV25-1|TRBJ2-1|-
CASSGVSERDYNEQFF
TGTGCCAGCAGTGGAGTTTCTGAGCGGGACTACAATGAGCAGTTCTTC
>14|-|TRBV9|TRBJ1-4|-
CASSVRVGDEKLFF
TGTGCCAGCAGCGTTCGAGTAGGGGATGAAAAACTGTTTTTT
>15|-|TRBV18|TRBJ2-2|-
CASSPPGSMGGELFF
TGTGCCAGCTCACCACCGGGCAGCATGGGCGGGGAGCTGTTTTTT
>15|TRBD2|TRBV9|TRBJ2-1|-
CASSPRAGGSNEQFF
TGTGCCAGCAGCCCCCGAGCGGGAGGGAGTAATGAGCAGTTCTTC
>17|TRBD2|TRBV7-9|TRBJ2-5|-
CATERGIAGGGEETQYF
TGTGCCACCGAACGAGGGATAGCGGGAGGAGGGGAAGAGACCCAGTACTTC
>16|-|TRBV19|TRBJ2-3|-
CASSIHRVLGTDTQYF
TGTGCCAGTAGTATTCACAGGGTTTTGGGCACAGATACGCAGTATTTT
>16|-|TRBV9|TRBJ2-7|-
CASSPHGELLSYEQYF
TGTGCCAGCAGCCCCCATGGGGAGCTCCTATCCTACGAGCAGTACTTC
>16|TRBD2|TRBV27|TRBJ2-1|-
CASRNIIAGWANEQFF
TGTGCCAGCAGGAATATCATAGCGGGATGGGCCAATGAGCAGTTCTTC
>15|-|TRBV7-6|TRBJ2-5|-
CASSLGTVYQETQYF
TGTGCCAGCAGCTTAGGGACAGTTTACCAAGAGACCCAGTACTTC
>14|-|TRBV5-4|TRBJ1-1|-
CASSLDTAFTEAFF
TGTGCCAGCAGCTTGGATACCGCGTTCACTGAAGCTTTCTTT
>17|TRBD2|TRBV28|TRBJ2-3|-
CASSYPRLAGTTDTQYF
TGTGCCAGCAGCTACCCCCGACTAGCGGGAACCACAGATACGCAGTATTTT
>15|TRBD1|TRBV7-8|TRBJ2-2|few
CASSRTGGHTGELFF
TGTGCCAGCAGCCGGACAGGGGGACACACCGGGGAGCTGTTTTTT
>15|TRBD1|TRBV5-4|TRBJ1-2|once
CASSGDRGRSYGYTF
TGTGCCAGCAGCGGGGACAGGGGGCGAAGCTATGGCTACACCTTC
>18|TRBD1|TRBV11-2|TRBJ2-7|-
CASSLTFSRDRVTYEQYF
TGTGCCAGCAGCTTGACCTTCTCTCGGGACAGGGTGACGTACGAGCAGTACTTC
>13|TRBD1|TRBV7-9|TRBJ1-1|-
CASSILGGLEAFF
TGTGCCAGCAGCATACTAGGGGGCCTTGAAGCTTTCTTT
>13|TRBD1|TRBV5-6|TRBJ1-2|-
CASSSEDRYGYTF
TGTGCCAGCAGCTCGGAGGACAGGTATGGCTACACCTTC
>17|-|TRBV4-3|TRBJ1-2|-
CASSLLTSWRNHYGYTF
TGCGCCAGCAGCCTTCTAACCTCATGGAGGAACCACTATGGCTACACCTTC
>15|TRBD2|TRBV11-2|TRBJ2-1|-
CASSLGGGRVDEQFF
TGTGCCAGCAGCTTAGGTGGCGGGAGGGTAGATGAGCAGTTCTTC
>11|-|TRBV20-1|TRBJ2-5|-
CSANTGETQYF
TGCAGTGCTAATACCGGGGAGACCCAGTACTTC
>14|TRBD2|TRBV6-5|TRBJ2-7|-
CASTRTSGPYEQYF
TGTGCCAGCACTCGGACTAGCGGACCCTACGAGCAGTACTTC
>9|-|TRBV20-1|TRBJ2-5|-
CSAKETQYF
TGCAGTGCCAAAGAGACCCAGTACTTC
>15|TRBD2|TRBV5-1|TRBJ2-1|-
CATMGTSGNMDEQFF
TGCGCCACCATGGGGACTAGCGGGAACATGGATGAGCAGTTCTTC
>17|TRBD2|TRBV11-2|TRBJ2-1|-
CASSLDVSVGLAGGEFF
TGTGCCAGCAGCTTAGATGTATCAGTGGGACTAGCGGGAGGGGAGTTCTTC
>14|TRBD1|TRBV19|TRBJ1-2|-
CASTESPTGGGYTF
TGTGCCAGTACCGAGAGCCCAACAGGGGGTGGCTACACCTTC
>13|TRBD1|TRBV11-3|TRBJ2-7|-
CASSLSTGYEQYF
TGTGCCAGCAGCTTATCGACAGGGTACGAGCAGTACTTC
>14|TRBD1|TRBV10-3|TRBJ1-2|-
CAISETGQGSGYTF
TGTGCCATCAGTGAAACCGGACAGGGATCGGGCTACACCTTC
>16|TRBD2|TRBV9|TRBJ2-1|-
CASSASSGRAYNEQFF
TGTGCCAGCAGCGCTAGTAGCGGGAGGGCGTACAATGAGCAGTTCTTC
>16|TRBD1|TRBV7-9|TRBJ2-2|-
CASSLGVTGGPGELFF
TGTGCCAGCAGCTTAGGAGTGACAGGGGGCCCCGGGGAGCTGTTTTTT
>16|-|TRBV7-2|TRBJ2-1|-
CASSASLLQVYNEQFF
TGTGCCAGCAGCGCCTCCCTGCTTCAGGTATACAATGAGCAGTTCTTC
>13|-|TRBV5-5|TRBJ1-1|-
CASSFHGDTEAFF
TGTGCCAGCAGCTTCCACGGGGACACTGAAGCTTTCTTT
>14|-|TRBV6-5|TRBJ1-4|-
CASSAVGPNEKLFF
TGTGCCAGCAGCGCTGTTGGGCCTAATGAAAAACTGTTTTTT
>11|-|TRBV28|TRBJ1-1|few
CAVLGNTEAFF
TGTGCGGTTCTCGGGAACACTGAAGCTTTCTTT